This T cell receptor (beta chain) stems from a study of OX40 agonist ivuxolimab in advanced cancers. Study in general: Males comprised around 80% of the group, whose mean age was roughly 64 years (range roughly 20 to 85).

As for this clone: Its antigen is still unknown.

Study results and caveats: Expansion of clones was among the lowest in partial responders at 0.1-3.0 mg/kg. Within 6 weeks, CD4+ and CD8+ blood T cells expanded clonally at 0.1 to 3.0 mg/kg. Some patients without response likewise showed low normalized clonal expansion.

Profiling relied on immunoSEQ multiplex PCR, and the TCRdb table lists in-frame clones only, not all of them. Altogether tens of thousands of clones are present, approximately 88% being singletons, with the ten largest covering 12%. This CDR3 has 14 amino acids. In germline, CDR1 is SQVTM, CDR2 ANQGSEA. The V gene lost 4 bases and the J gene lost 1 base, with 10 bases spanning the gap. This rearrangement joins TRBV29-1 to TRBJ2-2, with D tentatively TRBD1 (6 bases). The sequenced sample was CD4+ or CD8+ T cells sorted from blood, obtained in a trial of the OX40 agonist ivuxolimab. The receptor's source is an adult with an advanced solid tumor such as melanoma, head and neck, liver or kidney cancer. The DNA for the CDR3 is TGCAGCGTTGGGAACAGGGTGAACACCGGGGAGCTGTTTTTT. As protein: CSVGNRVNTGELFF.